The source of this T cell receptor beta chain is a study of blood T cell repertoires in COVID-19 (TCRdb year 2020). Looking at the study overall: Samples from collaborators originated in the United States, Italy and Spain and spanned both the acute and convalescent phases of COVID-19. Nearly every sample came with metadata listing a de-identified subject ID, COVID-19 status, age in years and sex. Deeply sampled blood TCRbeta repertoires from subjects exposed to, actively infected with, or recovered from COVID-19 were included in the dataset. The samples were drawn from two sources: the first 160 participants of the ongoing ImmuneRACE study, and 1,254 subjects contributed by 6 global collaborators. The prospective study material was composed of cDNA or gDNA derived from T cells, B-cell-depleted T cells, or PBMCs. HLA class I and class II types, where available, came from metadata supplied by the sample provider rather than from assay-based typing. The repertoires were released in a freely available public database intended as a resource for research on the immune response to SARS-CoV-2.

The collaborating institutions used their own protocols to collect whole blood in K2EDTA tubes. Collaborator samples were shipped for TCRbeta analysis as frozen whole blood, isolated PBMCs, or DNA extracted from either sample type. The CDR3, from cysteine to phenylalanine, totals 15 residues. CDR3 DNA only is kept here, 45 bases in frame from base 1. TCRbeta CDR3 regions were amplified from genomic DNA by means of the immunoSEQ Assay, a bias-controlled multiplex PCR. From the authors' description of their analysis: Nucleated cell counts per sample were estimated from amplification of reference gene primers within the assay. Sequence reads were collapsed and filtered to measure the absolute abundance of every unique TCRbeta CDR3 rearrangement. Productive Simpson clonality was computed per sample as the square root of Simpson's diversity index over productive rearrangements. TCRdb's version of the immuneACCESS table is confined to in-frame rearrangements and falls short of the full clone set. An unresolved V gene accounts for under half of the shortfall where checked; the remainder is of unknown origin. The D gene and trimming were derived from the DNA, and the V and J assignments and clone size from that table. Recorded for this sample are almost 95,000 clones; 80% to 85% of them occurred a single time. The ten top clones hold 6.3% of the sample.

Overall results and qualifications from the work: The amount of clinical and demographic metadata varied by source and participant and was provided uncurated.

Comment on this clone: It lacks a known antigen. The input lacks base qualities; no much larger clone sits a single base away.

The chain is encoded by TRBV21-1 joined to TRBJ2-6; TRBD1 is taken as the D call from the table, unchecked against the DNA. TRBV21-1 counts as a pseudogene. This TCR came from a man aged 55 to 70 with acute or convalescent COVID-19. The specimen sequenced was peripheral blood. The nucleotide sequence is given as TGTGCCAGCAGCTCCGACACCTCTGGGGCCAACGTCCTGACTTTC. Its translation reads: CASSSDTSGANVLTF.